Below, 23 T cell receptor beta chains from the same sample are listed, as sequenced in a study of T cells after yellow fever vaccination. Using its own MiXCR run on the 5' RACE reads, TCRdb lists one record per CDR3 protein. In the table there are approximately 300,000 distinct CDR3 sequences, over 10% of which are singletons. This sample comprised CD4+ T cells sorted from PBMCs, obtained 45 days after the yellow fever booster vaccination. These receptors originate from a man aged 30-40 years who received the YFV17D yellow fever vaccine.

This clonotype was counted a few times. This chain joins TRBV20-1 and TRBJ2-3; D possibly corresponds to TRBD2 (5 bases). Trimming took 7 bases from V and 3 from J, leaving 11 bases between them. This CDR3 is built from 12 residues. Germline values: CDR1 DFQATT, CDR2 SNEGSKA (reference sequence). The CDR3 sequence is CSVVGETDTQYF. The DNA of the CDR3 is TGCAGTGTGGTGGGAGAAACAGATACGCAGTATTTT.

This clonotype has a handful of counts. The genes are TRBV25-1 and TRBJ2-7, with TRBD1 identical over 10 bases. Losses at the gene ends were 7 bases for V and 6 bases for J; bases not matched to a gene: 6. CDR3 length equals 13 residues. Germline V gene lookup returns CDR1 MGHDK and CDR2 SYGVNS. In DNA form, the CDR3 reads TGTGCCAGCACCAGACAGGGGGCGCGCGAGCAGTACTTC. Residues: CASTRQGAREQYF.

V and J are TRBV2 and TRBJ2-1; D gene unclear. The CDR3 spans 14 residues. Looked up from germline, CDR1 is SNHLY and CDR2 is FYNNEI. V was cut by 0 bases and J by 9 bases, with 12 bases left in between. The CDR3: CASSEARIAGEQFF. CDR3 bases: TGTGCCAGCAGTGAAGCGAGAATAGCAGGTGAGCAGTTCTTC.

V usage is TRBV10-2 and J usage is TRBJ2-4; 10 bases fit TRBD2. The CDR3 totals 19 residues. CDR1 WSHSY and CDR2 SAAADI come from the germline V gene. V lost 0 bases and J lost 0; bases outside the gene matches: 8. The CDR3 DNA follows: TGCGCCAGCAGTGAGTCTAGGACTAGCGGTGCCCTAGCCAAAAACATTCAGTACTTC. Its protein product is CASSESRTSGALAKNIQYF.

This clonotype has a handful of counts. Here the CDR3 reads CATSRAHPGTEYGYTF. For the CDR3, the DNA is TGTGCCACCAGCAGAGCCCATCCCGGGACGGAATATGGCTACACCTTC. This chain uses TRBV15 with TRBJ1-2; perhaps TRBD1 as D (5 bases). The CDR3 spans 16 residues. Trimming removed 1 base from V and 5 bases from J, with 17 bases in between. Germline V gives CDR1 LNHNV, CDR2 YYDKDF (reference sequence).

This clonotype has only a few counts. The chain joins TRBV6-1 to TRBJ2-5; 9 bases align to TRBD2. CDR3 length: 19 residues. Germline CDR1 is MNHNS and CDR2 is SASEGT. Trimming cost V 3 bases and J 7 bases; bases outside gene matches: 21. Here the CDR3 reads CASSDQAGGSEIELGTQYF. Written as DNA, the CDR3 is TGTGCCAGCAGTGATCAAGCGGGAGGTAGTGAGATTGAGTTAGGGACCCAGTACTTC.

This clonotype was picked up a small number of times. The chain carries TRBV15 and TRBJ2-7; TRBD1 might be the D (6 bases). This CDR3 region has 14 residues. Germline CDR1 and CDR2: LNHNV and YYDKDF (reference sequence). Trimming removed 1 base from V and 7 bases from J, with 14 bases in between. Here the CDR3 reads CATSRGRGLGEQYF. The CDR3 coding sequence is TGTGCCACCAGCAGAGGCAGGGGCCTTGGGGAGCAGTACTTC.

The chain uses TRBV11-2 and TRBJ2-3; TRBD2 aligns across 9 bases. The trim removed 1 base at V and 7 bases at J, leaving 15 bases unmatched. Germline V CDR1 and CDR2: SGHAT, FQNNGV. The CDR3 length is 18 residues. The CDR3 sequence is CASSLVQRTSESAYTQYF. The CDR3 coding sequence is TGTGCCAGCAGCTTAGTTCAGAGGACTAGCGAGAGTGCCTATACGCAGTATTTT.

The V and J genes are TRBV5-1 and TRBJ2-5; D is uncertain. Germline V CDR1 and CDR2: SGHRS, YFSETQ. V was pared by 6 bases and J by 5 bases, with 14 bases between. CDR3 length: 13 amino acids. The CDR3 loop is CASKETLRETQYF. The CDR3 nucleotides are TGCGCCAGCAAGGAGACATTACGTGAGACCCAGTACTTC.

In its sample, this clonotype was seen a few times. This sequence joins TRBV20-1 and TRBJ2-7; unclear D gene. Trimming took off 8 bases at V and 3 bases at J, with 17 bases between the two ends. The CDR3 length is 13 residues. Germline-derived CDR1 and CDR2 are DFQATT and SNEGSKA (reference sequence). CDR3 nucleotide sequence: TGCAGTTCTTGGAACAGAGTCGTCTACGAGCAGTACTTC. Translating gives CSSWNRVVYEQYF.

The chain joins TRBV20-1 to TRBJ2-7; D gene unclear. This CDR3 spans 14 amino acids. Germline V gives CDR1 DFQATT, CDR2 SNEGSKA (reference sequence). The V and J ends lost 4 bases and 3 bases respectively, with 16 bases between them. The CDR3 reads CSATEDHPNYEQYF. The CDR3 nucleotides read TGCAGTGCTACCGAGGACCACCCGAACTACGAGCAGTACTTC.

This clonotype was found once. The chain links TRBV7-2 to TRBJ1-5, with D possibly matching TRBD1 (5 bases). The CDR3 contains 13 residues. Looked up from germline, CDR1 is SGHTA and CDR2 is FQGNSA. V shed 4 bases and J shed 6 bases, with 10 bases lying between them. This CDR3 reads CASSSTGGQPQHF. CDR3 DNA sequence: TGTGCCAGCAGCTCCACCGGGGGTCAGCCCCAGCATTTT.

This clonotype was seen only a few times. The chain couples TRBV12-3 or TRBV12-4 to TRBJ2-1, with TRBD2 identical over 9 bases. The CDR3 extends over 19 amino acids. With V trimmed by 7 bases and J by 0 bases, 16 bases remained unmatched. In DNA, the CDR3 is TGTGCCAGCACCCGGGCCCGCGGGGGGGCCCCTAGCTCCTACAATGAGCAGTTCTTC. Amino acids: CASTRARGGAPSSYNEQFF.

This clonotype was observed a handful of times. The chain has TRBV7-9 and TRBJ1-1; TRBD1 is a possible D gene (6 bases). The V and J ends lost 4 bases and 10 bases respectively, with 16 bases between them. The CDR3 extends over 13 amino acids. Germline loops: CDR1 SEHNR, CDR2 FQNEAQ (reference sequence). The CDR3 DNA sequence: TGTGCCAGCAGCTCCAAAGGGGGGAGGGGAGCTTTCTTT. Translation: CASSSKGGRGAFF.

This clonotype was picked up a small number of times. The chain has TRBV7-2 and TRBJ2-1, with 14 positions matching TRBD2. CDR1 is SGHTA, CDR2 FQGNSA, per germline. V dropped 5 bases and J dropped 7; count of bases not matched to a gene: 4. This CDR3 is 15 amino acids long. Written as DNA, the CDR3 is TGTGCCAGCAGCGGAGGACTAGCGGGAGGTAATGAGCAGTTCTTC. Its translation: CASSGGLAGGNEQFF.

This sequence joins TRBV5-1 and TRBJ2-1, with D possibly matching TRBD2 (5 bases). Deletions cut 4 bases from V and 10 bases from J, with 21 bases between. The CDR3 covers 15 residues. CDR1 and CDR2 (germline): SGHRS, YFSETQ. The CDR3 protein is CASSNKAGVSEEQFF. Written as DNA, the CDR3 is TGCGCCAGCAGCAATAAGGCCGGGGTTTCAGAGGAGCAGTTCTTC.

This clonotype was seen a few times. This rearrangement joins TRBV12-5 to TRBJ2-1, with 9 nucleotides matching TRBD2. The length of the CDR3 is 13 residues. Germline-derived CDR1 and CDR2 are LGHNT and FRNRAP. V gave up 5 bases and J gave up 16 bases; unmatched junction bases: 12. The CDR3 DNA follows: TGTGCTAGTGGTACCAGCACTAGCGGGCGGCCCTTCTTC. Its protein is CASGTSTSGRPFF.

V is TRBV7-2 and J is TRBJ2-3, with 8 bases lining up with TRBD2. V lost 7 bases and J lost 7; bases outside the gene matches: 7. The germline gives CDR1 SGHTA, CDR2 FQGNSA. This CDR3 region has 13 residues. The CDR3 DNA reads TGTGCCAGCAACCTAGCGGGCCAGTATACGCAGTATTTT. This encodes CASNLAGQYTQYF.

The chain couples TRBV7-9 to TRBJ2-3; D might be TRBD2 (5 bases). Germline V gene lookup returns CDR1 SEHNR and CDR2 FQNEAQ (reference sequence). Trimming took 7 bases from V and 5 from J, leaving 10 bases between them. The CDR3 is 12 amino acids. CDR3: CASNSRGDTQYF. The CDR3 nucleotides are TGTGCCAGCAACTCACGGGGAGATACGCAGTATTTT.

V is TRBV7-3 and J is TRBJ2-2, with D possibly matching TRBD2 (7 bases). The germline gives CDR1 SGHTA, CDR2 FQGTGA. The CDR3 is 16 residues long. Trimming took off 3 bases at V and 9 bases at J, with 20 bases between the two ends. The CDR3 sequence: CASSLFGGQSSRELFF. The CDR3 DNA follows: TGTGCCAGCAGCTTGTTCGGGGGGCAGAGCAGCAGGGAGCTGTTTTTT.

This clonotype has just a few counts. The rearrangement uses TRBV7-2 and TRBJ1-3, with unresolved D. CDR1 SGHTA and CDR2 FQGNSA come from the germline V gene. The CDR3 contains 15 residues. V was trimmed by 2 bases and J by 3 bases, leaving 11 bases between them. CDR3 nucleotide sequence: TGTGCCAGCAGCTTATCCCCAGCAGGTGGAAACACCATATATTTT. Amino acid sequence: CASSLSPAGGNTIYF.

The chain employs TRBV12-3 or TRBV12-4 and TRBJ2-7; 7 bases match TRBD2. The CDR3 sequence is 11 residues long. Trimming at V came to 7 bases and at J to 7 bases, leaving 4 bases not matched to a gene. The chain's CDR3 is CASTTGGEQYF. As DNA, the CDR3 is TGTGCCAGCACTACGGGGGGAGAGCAGTACTTC.

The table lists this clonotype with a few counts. Here the CDR3 reads CSAPTGPGGYTF. In DNA form, the CDR3 reads TGCAGTGCCCCCACTGGCCCGGGCGGCTACACCTTC. V usage is TRBV20-1 and J usage is TRBJ1-2; D is undetermined. Germline values: CDR1 DFQATT, CDR2 SNEGSKA (reference sequence). The CDR3 has 12 residues. The V end was cut by 6 bases, the J end by 8 bases, with 16 bases between.